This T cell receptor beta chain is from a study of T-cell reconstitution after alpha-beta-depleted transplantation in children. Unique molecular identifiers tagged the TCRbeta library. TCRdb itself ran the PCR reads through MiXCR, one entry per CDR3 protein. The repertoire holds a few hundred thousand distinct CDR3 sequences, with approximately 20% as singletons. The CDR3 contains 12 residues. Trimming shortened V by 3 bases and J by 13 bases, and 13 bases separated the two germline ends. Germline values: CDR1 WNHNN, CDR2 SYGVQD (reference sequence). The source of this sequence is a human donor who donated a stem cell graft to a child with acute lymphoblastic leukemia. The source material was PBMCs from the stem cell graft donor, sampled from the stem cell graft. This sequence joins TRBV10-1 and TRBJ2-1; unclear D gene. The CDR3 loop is CASSENTYRQFF. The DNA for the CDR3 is TGCGCCAGCAGTGAAAATACGTACCGACAGTTCTTC.